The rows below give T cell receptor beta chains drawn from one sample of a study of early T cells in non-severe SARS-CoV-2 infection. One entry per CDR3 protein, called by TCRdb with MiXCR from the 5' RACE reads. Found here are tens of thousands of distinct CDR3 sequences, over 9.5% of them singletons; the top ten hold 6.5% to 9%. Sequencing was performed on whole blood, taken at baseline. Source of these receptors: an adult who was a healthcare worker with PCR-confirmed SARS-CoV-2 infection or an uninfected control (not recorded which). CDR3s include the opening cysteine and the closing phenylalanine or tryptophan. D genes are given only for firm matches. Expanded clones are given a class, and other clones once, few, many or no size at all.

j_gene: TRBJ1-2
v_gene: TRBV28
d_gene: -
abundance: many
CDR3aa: CASSQSSYGYTF
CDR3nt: TGTGCCAGCAGCCAATCCTCCTATGGCTACACCTTC

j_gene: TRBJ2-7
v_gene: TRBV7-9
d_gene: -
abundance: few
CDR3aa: CASSLLGYEQYF
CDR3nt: TGTGCCAGCAGCTTACTGGGGTACGAGCAGTACTTC

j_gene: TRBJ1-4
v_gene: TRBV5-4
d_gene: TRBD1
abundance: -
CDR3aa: CASSFRGREKLFF
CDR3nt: TGTGCCAGCAGCTTCAGGGGGAGAGAAAAACTGTTTTTT

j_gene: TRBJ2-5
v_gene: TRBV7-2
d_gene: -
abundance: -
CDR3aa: CASSLARARVQETQYF
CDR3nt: TGTGCCAGCAGCTTAGCCCGCGCTAGGGTCCAAGAGACCCAGTACTTC

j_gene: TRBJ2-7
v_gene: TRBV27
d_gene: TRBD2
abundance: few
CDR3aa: CASRTSGKSYEQYF
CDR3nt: TGTGCCAGCAGGACTAGCGGGAAGTCCTACGAGCAGTACTTC

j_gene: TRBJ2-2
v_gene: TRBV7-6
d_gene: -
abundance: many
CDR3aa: CAAGGGALSNTGELFF
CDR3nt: TGTGCCGCTGGGGGCGGCGCCCTATCGAACACCGGGGAGCTGTTTTTT

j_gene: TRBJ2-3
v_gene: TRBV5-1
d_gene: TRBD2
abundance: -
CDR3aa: CASSFLTSGSSDTQYF
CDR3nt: TGCGCCAGCAGCTTCCTGACTAGCGGGAGTTCAGATACGCAGTATTTT

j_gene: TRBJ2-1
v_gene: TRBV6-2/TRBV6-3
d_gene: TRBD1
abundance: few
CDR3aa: CASSYSSPYGTGNNEQFF
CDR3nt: TGTGCCAGCAGTTACTCGAGTCCCTACGGGACAGGCAACAATGAGCAGTTCTTC

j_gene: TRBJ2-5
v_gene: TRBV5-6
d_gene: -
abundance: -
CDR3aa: CASSLTQGLETQYF
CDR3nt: TGTGCCAGCAGCTTAACTCAGGGTCTGGAGACCCAGTACTTC

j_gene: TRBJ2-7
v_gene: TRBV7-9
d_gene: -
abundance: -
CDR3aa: CASSRLTDYYEQYF
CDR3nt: TGTGCCAGCAGCCGTCTTACCGACTACTACGAGCAGTACTTC

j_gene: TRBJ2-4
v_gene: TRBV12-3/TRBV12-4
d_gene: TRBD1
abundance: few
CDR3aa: CASSFKQGATNIQYF
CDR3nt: TGTGCCAGCAGTTTTAAACAGGGGGCTACAAACATTCAGTACTTC

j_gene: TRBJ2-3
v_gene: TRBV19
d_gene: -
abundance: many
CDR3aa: CASSHPSTDTQYF
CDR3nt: TGTGCCAGTAGTCACCCTAGCACAGATACGCAGTATTTT

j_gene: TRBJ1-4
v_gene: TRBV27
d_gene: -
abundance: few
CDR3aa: CASSPTDSEKLFF
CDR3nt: TGTGCCAGCAGCCCAACGGACAGCGAAAAACTGTTTTTT

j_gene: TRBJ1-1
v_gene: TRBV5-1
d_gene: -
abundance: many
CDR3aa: CASSFGGTEAFF
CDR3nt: TGCGCCAGCAGCTTTGGCGGCACTGAAGCTTTCTTT

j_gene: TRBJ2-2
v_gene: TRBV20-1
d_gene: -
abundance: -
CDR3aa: CSARGAGELFF
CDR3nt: TGCAGTGCTAGGGGTGCCGGGGAGCTGTTTTTT

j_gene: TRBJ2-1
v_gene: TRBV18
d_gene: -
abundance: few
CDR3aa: CASSPIGYNEQFF
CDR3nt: TGTGCCAGCTCACCAATAGGGTACAATGAGCAGTTCTTC

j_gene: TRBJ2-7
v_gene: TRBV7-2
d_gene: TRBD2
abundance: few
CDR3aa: CASSLTGGRSSYEQYF
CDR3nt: TGTGCCAGCAGCTTAACGGGCGGGAGGAGCTCCTACGAGCAGTACTTC

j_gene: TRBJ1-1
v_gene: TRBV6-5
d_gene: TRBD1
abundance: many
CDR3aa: CASSYSIAGGNTEAFF
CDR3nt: TGTGCCAGCAGTTACTCGATAGCAGGGGGGAACACTGAAGCTTTCTTT

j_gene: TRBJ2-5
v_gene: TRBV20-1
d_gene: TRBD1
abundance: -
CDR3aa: CSAVPRDRFVETQYF
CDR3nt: TGCAGTGCGGTACCCCGGGACAGGTTTGTGGAGACCCAGTACTTC

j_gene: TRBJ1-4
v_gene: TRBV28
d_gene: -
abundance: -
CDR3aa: CASSLRSLDEKLFF
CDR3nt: TGTGCCAGCAGTCTGCGGAGTTTGGATGAAAAACTGTTTTTT

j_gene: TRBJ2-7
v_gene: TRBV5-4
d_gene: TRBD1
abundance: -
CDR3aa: CASRNGGAGTAYTEQYF
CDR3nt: TGTGCCAGCAGAAATGGGGGAGCCGGGACAGCCTACACCGAGCAGTACTTC

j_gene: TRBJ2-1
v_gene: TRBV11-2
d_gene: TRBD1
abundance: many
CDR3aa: CASSLRQGSYNEQFF
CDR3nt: TGTGCCAGCAGCTTACGACAGGGGTCGTACAATGAGCAGTTCTTC

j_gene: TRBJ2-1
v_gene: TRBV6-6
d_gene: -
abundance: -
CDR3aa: CASRHGGLREQFF
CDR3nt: TGTGCCAGCCGTCATGGCGGACTCCGGGAGCAGTTCTTC

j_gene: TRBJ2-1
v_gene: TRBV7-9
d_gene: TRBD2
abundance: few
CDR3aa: CASSLAREGEQFF
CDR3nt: TGTGCCAGCAGCTTAGCACGGGAGGGTGAGCAGTTCTTC

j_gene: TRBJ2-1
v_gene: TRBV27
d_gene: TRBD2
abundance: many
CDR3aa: CASSPLRGGTPYNEQFF
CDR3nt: TGTGCCAGCAGTCCGCTTCGCGGGGGGACACCCTACAATGAGCAGTTCTTC

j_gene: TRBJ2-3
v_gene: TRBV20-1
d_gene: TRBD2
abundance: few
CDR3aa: CSARDTGTSGTDTQYF
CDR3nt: TGCAGTGCTAGAGACACCGGGACTAGCGGCACAGATACGCAGTATTTT

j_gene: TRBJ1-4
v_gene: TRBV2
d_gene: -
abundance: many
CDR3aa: CASRPWQIGEKLFF
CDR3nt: TGTGCCAGCAGACCTTGGCAGATTGGGGAAAAACTGTTTTTT

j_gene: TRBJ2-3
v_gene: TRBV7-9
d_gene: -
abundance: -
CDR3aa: CASSFYKGSHSTDTQYF
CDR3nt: TGTGCCAGCAGCTTCTACAAGGGGAGCCACAGCACAGATACGCAGTATTTT

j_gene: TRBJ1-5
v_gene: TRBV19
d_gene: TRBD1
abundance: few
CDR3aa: CASGDRGVKPQHF
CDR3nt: TGTGCCAGTGGTGACAGGGGAGTGAAACCCCAGCATTTT

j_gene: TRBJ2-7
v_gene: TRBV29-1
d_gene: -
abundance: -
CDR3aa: CSVDSHSGHEQYF
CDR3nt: TGCAGCGTTGACTCCCACTCGGGCCACGAGCAGTACTTC

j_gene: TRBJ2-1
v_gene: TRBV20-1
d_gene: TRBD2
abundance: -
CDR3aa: CSASSGSYTYNEQFF
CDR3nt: TGCAGTGCTAGTAGCGGGAGCTACACCTACAATGAGCAGTTCTTC

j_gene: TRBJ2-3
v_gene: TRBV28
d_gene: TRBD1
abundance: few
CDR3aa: CASSSRTGEDTQYF
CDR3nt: TGTGCCAGCAGTTCGAGGACAGGGGAAGATACGCAGTATTTT

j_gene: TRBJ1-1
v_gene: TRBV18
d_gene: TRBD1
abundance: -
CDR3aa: CASSPVETGGAFF
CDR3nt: TGTGCCAGCTCACCAGTAGAGACAGGGGGAGCTTTCTTT